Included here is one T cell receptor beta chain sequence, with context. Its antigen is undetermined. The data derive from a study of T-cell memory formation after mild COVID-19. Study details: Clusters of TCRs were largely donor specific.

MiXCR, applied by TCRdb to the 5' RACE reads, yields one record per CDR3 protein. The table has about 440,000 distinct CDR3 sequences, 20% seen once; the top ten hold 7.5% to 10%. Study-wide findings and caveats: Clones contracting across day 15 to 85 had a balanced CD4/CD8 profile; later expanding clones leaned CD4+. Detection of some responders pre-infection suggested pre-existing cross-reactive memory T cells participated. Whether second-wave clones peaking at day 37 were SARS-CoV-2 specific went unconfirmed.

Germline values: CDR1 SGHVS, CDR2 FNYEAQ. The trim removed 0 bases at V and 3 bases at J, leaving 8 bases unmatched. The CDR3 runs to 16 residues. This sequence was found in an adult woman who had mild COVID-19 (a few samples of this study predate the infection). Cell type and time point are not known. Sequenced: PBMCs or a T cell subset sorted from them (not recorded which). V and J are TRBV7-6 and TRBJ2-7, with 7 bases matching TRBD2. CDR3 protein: CASSLAFAGEGYEQYF. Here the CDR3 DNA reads TGTGCCAGCAGCTTAGCATTCGCGGGAGAGGGCTACGAGCAGTACTTC. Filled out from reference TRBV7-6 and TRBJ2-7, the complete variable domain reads GAGVSQSPRYKVTKRGQDVALRCDPISGHVSLYWYRQALGQGPEFLTYFNYEAQQDKSGLPNDRFSAERPEGSISTLTIQRTEQRDSAMYRCASSLAFAGEGYEQYFGPGTRLTVT.